This T cell receptor (beta chain) was recovered during a study of CD8+ T cells in alopecia areata. At the level of the study: The study gave treated patients oral tofacitinib at 5 to 10 mg twice daily. Among treated patients, severity was scored by affected scalp area percentage.

Sequencing relied on a cDNA template that was reverse transcribed from extracted RNA. Data came from immunoSEQ multiplex PCR; TCRdb stores just in-frame clones and leaves some out. Among about 210,000 clones listed, around three fifths were seen once. Study-level results: Sequencing of scalp tissue also captures the resident alphabeta T cells of normal skin.

Concerning this clone: The antigen is not known.

The CDR3 has 13 residues. Trimming took 4 bases from V and 5 from J, leaving 10 bases between them. Germline V gives CDR1 SGHDT, CDR2 YYEEEE. Specified treatment: oral pan-JAK inhibitor, 5-10 mg twice daily. The specimen was CD4+ T cells sorted from blood, collected at week 4, from a patient treated with tofacitinib. This sequence originates from a human donor with alopecia areata. This chain links TRBV5-6 with TRBJ1-5, with D uncertain. The CDR3 DNA reads TGTGCCAGCAGCCTTAGGTCTCATCAGCCCCAGCATTTT. It specifies CASSLRSHQPQHF. Using reference TRBV5-6 and TRBJ1-5 for the parts outside the CDR3, the full variable domain is DAGVTQSPTHLIKTRGQQVTLRCSPKSGHDTVSWYQQALGQGPQFIFQYYEEEERQRGNFPDRFSGHQFPNYSSELNVNALLLGDSALYLCASSLRSHQPQHFGDGTRLSIL.